The 10 T cell receptor beta chains below all came from one sample that was sequenced in a study of CD8 T cells in ankylosing spondylitis. TCRdb re-called the 5' RACE reads through MiXCR, storing one row per CDR3 protein. The sample yields 240,000 or so distinct CDR3 sequences, less than 10% seen once. The sample taken for sequencing was blood, either unsorted or a sorted T cell fraction (not recorded which). The receptors originated from a male donor with ankylosing spondylitis or in good health (not recorded which).

This chain connects TRBV20-1 to TRBJ2-1; D perhaps matches TRBD1 (7 bases). The CDR3 runs to 16 residues. Trimming pared 6 bases from V and 4 bases from J, leaving 22 bases between. The germline V gene has CDR1 DFQATT and CDR2 SNEGSKA (reference sequence). This chain's CDR3 is CSARGDEPLTYNEQFF. The CDR3 coding sequence is TGCAGTGCCAGGGGGGATGAGCCACTTACTTACAATGAGCAGTTCTTC.

This clonotype was counted at least ten times. J is TRBJ2-1 and V is TRBV7-2; D not resolved. V lost 6 bases to trimming and J lost 1 base, with 16 bases between them. In germline, CDR1 is SGHTA, CDR2 FQGNSA. The CDR3 loop spans 16 amino acids. CDR3 sequence: CASSRSSSLSYNEQFF. The CDR3 region has the DNA TGTGCCAGCAGTCGATCCTCCTCCCTGTCCTACAATGAGCAGTTCTTC.

A few counts support this clonotype. The gene calls are TRBV4-1 and TRBJ1-6, with D possibly being TRBD1 (5 bases). CDR3 length equals 14 residues. V was shortened by 2 bases and J by 10 bases, with 12 bases between the two germline ends. Germline V CDR1 and CDR2: MGHRA, YSYEKL. CDR3 sequence: CASSQLGANSPLHF. The CDR3, as DNA: TGCGCCAGCAGCCAACTAGGGGCTAACTCACCCCTCCACTTT.

This clonotype was seen more than once but under ten times. The V call is TRBV30, the J call TRBJ1-4; maybe TRBD1 (5 bases). The CDR3 has 14 residues. In germline, CDR1 is GTSNPN, CDR2 SVGIG (reference sequence). V was cut by 1 base and J by 2 bases, with 8 bases left in between. CDR3 region: CAWSEGWTNEKLFF. CDR3 bases: TGTGCCTGGAGTGAGGGGTGGACTAATGAAAAACTGTTTTTT.

CDR3 DNA sequence: TGTGCCAGCAGCTTAGAACGGACCCTCAACTCTGGAAACACCATATATTTT. Its protein product is CASSLERTLNSGNTIYF. This rearrangement joins TRBV7-8 to TRBJ1-3, with D unresolved. V was pared by 1 base and J by 0 bases, with 13 bases between. CDR1 is SGHVS and CDR2 is FQNEAQ in the germline V gene. The CDR3 loop spans 17 amino acids.

This clonotype was detected ten times or more. The rearrangement joins TRBV30 to TRBJ2-1; maybe TRBD2 (5 bases). From germline, CDR1 is GTSNPN and CDR2 SVGIG (reference sequence). The CDR3 sequence is 14 residues long. The ends were cut back, 2 bases at V and 8 bases at J, with 16 bases in the middle. CDR3 DNA: TGTGCCTGGAGTTTCAACGGGGTCAATGATGAGCAGTTCTTC. It is translated as CAWSFNGVNDEQFF. The whole variable domain, filled in from reference TRBV30 and TRBJ2-1, reads SQTIHQWPATLVQPVGSPLSLECTVEGTSNPNLYWYRQAAGRGLQLLFYSVGIGQISSEVPQNLSASRPQDRQFILSSKKLLLSDSGFYLCAWSFNGVNDEQFFGPGTRLTVL.

This clonotype showed up many times. This chain uses TRBV20-1 with TRBJ2-7; TRBD2 aligns across 8 bases. Germline CDR1 reads DFQATT; CDR2 reads SNEGSKA (reference sequence). The CDR3 consists of 15 residues. V lost 6 bases to trimming and J lost 0 bases; unmatched junction nucleotides: 10. The DNA for the CDR3 is TGCAGTGCCGTTCCGGGAAGCGGGAGCTCCTACGAGCAGTACTTC. It codes for CSAVPGSGSSYEQYF.

CDR3 DNA sequence: TGTGCCAGCAGTTACCGGGGCCAAGAAAAACTGTTTTTT. This gives the protein CASSYRGQEKLFF. The rearrangement joins TRBV6-2 or TRBV6-3 to TRBJ1-4; D perhaps matches TRBD1 (5 bases). This CDR3 has 13 amino acids. Germline lookup yields CDR1 MNHEY and CDR2 SVGEGT. The V and J ends lost 2 bases and 8 bases respectively, with 9 bases between them.

This clonotype was seen many times. The chain carries TRBV29-1 and TRBJ2-2; TRBD2 matches at 7 bases. This CDR3 comprises 14 residues. CDR1 and CDR2 from the germline V gene are SQVTM and ANQGSEA. The junction had 10 bases not matched to a gene; V was cut back by 5 bases and J by 7 bases. CDR3 loop: CSVMTSFSLGELFF. Here the CDR3 DNA reads TGCAGCGTTATGACTAGCTTCTCCCTCGGGGAGCTGTTTTTT.

The chain employs TRBV7-8 and TRBJ2-2, with TRBD1 matching 8 bases. The CDR3 totals 15 residues. Germline V gene lookup returns CDR1 SGHVS and CDR2 FQNEAQ. V lost 5 bases and J lost 4; bases outside the gene matches: 6. CDR3 nucleotide sequence: TGTGCCAGCAGCACAGGGGGTCGAAGCACCGGGGAGCTGTTTTTT. Translated: CASSTGGRSTGELFF.